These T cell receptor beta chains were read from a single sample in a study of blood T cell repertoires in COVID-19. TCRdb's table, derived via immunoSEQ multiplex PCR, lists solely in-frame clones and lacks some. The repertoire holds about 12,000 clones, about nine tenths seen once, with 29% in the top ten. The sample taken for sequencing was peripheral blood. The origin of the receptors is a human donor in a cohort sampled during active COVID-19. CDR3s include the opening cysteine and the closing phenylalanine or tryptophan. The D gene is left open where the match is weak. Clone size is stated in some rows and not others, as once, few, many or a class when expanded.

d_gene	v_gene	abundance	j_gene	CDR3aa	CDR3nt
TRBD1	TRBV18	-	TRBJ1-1	CASSPQIPGQSNTEAFF	TGTGCCAGCTCACCACAAATTCCGGGACAGTCGAACACTGAAGCTTTCTTT
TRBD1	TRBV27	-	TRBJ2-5	CASSTSGGRQETQYF	TGTGCCAGCAGTACATCAGGGGGTAGACAAGAGACCCAGTACTTC
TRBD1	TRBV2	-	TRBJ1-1	CASSEVGTVAEAFF	TGTGCCAGCAGTGAAGTGGGGACAGTTGCTGAAGCTTTCTTT
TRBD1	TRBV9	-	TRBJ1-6	CASSVEGQPNSPLHF	TGTGCCAGCAGCGTAGAGGGACAGCCAAATTCACCCCTCCACTTT
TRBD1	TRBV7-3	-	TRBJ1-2	CASSPNSGDSYGYTF	TGTGCCAGCAGCCCAAATTCGGGGGACAGCTATGGCTACACCTTC
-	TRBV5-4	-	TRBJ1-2	CASLEGASNYGYTF	TGTGCCAGCCTCGAGGGCGCGAGTAACTATGGCTACACCTTC
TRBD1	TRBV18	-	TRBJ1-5	CASSPQGTEGNQPQHF	TGTGCCAGCTCACCCCAAGGGACAGAGGGCAATCAGCCCCAGCATTTT
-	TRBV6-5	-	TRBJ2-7	CASSYRNLQGSEQYF	TGTGCCAGCAGTTACCGAAACCTCCAGGGTAGTGAGCAGTACTTC
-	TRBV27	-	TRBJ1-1	CASSLWQGGNTEAFF	TGTGCCAGCAGTTTATGGCAGGGCGGGAACACTGAAGCTTTCTTT
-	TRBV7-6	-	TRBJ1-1	CASSLAARNTEAFF	TGTGCCAGCAGCTTAGCGGCACGGAACACTGAAGCTTTCTTT
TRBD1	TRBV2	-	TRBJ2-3	CASGGQGGDTQYF	TGTGCCAGCGGAGGACAGGGTGGGGATACGCAGTATTTT
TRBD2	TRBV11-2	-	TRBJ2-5	CASSPPAGGQETQYF	TGTGCCAGCAGCCCCCCCGCGGGAGGACAAGAGACCCAGTACTTC
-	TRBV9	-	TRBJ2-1	CASSVGDSGYNEQFF	TGTGCCAGCAGCGTAGGAGATAGCGGCTACAATGAGCAGTTCTTC
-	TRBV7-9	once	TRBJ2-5	CASHQETQYF	TGTGCCAGCCATCAAGAGACCCAGTACTTC
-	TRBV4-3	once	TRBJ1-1	CASSLQVNTEAFF	TGCGCCAGCAGCCTCCAGGTGAACACTGAAGCTTTCTTT
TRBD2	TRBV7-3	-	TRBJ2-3	CASSGTSVGTQYF	TGTGCCAGCAGCGGGACTAGTGTGGGTACGCAGTATTTT
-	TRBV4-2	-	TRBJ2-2	CASSQAPTTREGTGELFF	TGTGCCAGCAGCCAGGCCCCCACGACTAGGGAAGGAACCGGGGAGCTGTTTTTT
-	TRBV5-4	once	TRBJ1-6	CASSTQQGSSYNSPLHF	TGTGCCAGCAGCACACAACAGGGCAGCTCCTATAATTCACCCCTCCACTTT
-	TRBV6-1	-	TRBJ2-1	CASSDEPGQYNEQFF	TGTGCCAGCAGTGATGAGCCAGGACAATACAATGAGCAGTTCTTC
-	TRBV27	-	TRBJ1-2	CASSLYGRGRSGDGYTF	TGTGCCAGCAGTTTATATGGCAGGGGCAGGTCCGGAGATGGCTACACCTTC
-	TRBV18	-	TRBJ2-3	CASSPDITDTQYF	TGTGCCAGCTCACCCGACATCACAGATACGCAGTATTTT
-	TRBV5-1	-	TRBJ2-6	CASSLGSGRGGANVLTF	TGCGCCAGCAGCTTGGGATCGGGCAGGGGTGGGGCCAACGTCCTGACTTTC
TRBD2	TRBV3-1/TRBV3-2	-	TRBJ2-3	CASSQARERADTQYF	TGTGCCAGCAGCCAAGCGCGGGAGAGGGCAGATACGCAGTATTTT
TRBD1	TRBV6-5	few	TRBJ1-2	CASSRTRQGAYGYTF	TGTGCCAGCAGCCGTACGAGACAGGGGGCCTATGGCTACACCTTC
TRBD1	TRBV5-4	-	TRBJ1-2	CASSPTSGTAYGYTF	TGTGCCAGCAGCCCGACGTCTGGGACAGCCTATGGCTACACCTTC
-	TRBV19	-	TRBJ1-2	CASSILGQGIGYTF	TGTGCCAGTAGTATTCTGGGGCAGGGGATAGGCTACACCTTC
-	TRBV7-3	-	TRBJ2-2	CASSLTNTGELFF	TGTGCCAGCAGCCTTACTAACACCGGGGAGCTGTTTTTT
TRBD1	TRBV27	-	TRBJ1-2	CASRTGTGFAGYTF	TGTGCCAGCAGGACCGGGACAGGGTTTGCTGGCTACACCTTC
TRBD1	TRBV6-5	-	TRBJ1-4	CASSYATGGREKLFF	TGTGCCAGCAGTTACGCCACAGGGGGCCGTGAAAAACTGTTTTTT
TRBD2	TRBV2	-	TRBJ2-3	CASARLAGVGDTQYF	TGTGCCAGCGCCAGACTAGCGGGGGTGGGAGATACGCAGTATTTT
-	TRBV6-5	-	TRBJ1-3	CASSYDTSSGNTIYF	TGTGCCAGCAGTTACGACACGAGCTCTGGAAACACCATATATTTT
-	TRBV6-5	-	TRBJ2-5	CASSYAGAVTQYF	TGTGCCAGCAGTTACGCGGGGGCCGTGACCCAGTACTTC
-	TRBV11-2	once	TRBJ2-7	CASSLLASYEQYF	TGTGCCAGCAGCTTGCTTGCGTCCTACGAGCAGTACTTC
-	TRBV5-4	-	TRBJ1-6	CASKAGLNSPLHF	TGTGCCAGCAAGGCAGGGCTAAATTCACCCCTCCACTTT
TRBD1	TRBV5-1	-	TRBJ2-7	CASSFRDRALEQYF	TGCGCCAGCAGCTTCCGGGACAGGGCGCTGGAGCAGTACTTC
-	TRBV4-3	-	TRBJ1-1	CASSQDEGDTEAFF	TGCGCCAGCAGCCAAGATGAGGGGGACACTGAAGCTTTCTTT
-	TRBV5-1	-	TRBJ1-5	CASSLGPTGEGQPQHF	TGCGCCAGCAGCTTGGGGCCGACGGGGGAGGGGCAGCCCCAGCATTTT
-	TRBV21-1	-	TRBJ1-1	CASSKLNLRDRGLNTEAFF	TGTGCCAGCAGCAAACTCAATCTCCGGGACAGGGGCCTGAACACTGAAGCTTTCTTT
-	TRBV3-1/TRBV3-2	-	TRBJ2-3	CASSQAQGTSDTQYF	TGTGCCAGCAGCCAAGCCCAGGGTACATCAGATACGCAGTATTTT
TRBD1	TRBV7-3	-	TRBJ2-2	CASRSVGTGGGTGELFF	TGTGCCAGTCGATCAGTCGGGACAGGGGGCGGAACCGGGGAGCTGTTTTTT
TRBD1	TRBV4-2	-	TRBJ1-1	CASTQTGDTDSTEAFF	TGTGCCAGCACCCAAACAGGGGACACGGACAGCACTGAAGCTTTCTTT
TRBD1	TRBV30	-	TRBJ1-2	CAWSVGTGVYGYTF	TGTGCCTGGAGTGTAGGGACAGGGGTTTATGGCTACACCTTC
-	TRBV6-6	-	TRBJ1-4	CASRDTGLREKLFF	TGTGCCAGCAGGGATACAGGGCTGCGGGAAAAACTGTTTTTT
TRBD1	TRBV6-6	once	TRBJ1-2	CASSYSQDRVGGYTF	TGTGCCAGCAGTTATAGCCAGGACAGGGTCGGAGGCTACACCTTC
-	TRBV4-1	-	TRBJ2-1	CASSQGAGSYNEQFF	TGCGCCAGCAGCCAAGGGGCGGGCTCCTACAATGAGCAGTTCTTC
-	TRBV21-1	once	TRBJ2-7	CASSSRESGQGLGEQYF	TGTGCCAGCAGCAGTCGAGAGAGCGGACAGGGGTTAGGGGAGCAGTACTTC
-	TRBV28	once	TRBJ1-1	CASQSLSTGTEAFF	TGTGCCTCACAATCCCTCTCTACAGGCACTGAAGCTTTCTTT
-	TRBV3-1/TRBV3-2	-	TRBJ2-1	CASRRTPSYNEQFF	TGTGCCAGCAGGAGGACTCCCTCCTACAATGAGCAGTTCTTC